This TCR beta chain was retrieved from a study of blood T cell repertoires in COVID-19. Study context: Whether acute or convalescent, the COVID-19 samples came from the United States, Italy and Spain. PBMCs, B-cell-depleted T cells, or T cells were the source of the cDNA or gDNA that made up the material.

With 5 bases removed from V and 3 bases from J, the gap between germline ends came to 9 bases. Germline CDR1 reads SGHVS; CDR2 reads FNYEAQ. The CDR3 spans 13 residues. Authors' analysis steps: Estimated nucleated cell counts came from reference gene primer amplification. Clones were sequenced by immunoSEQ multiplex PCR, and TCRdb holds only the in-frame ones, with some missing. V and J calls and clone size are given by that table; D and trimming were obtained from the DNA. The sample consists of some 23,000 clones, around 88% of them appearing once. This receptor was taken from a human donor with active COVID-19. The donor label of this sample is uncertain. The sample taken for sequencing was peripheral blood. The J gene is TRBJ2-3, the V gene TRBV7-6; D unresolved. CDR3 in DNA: TGTGCCAGCAGCCCTCTCAGAACAGATACGCAGTATTTT. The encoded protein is CASSPLRTDTQYF. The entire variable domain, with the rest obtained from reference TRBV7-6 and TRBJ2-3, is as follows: GAGVSQSPRYKVTKRGQDVALRCDPISGHVSLYWYRQALGQGPEFLTYFNYEAQQDKSGLPNDRFSAERPEGSISTLTIQRTEQRDSAMYRCASSPLRTDTQYFGPGTRLTVL.